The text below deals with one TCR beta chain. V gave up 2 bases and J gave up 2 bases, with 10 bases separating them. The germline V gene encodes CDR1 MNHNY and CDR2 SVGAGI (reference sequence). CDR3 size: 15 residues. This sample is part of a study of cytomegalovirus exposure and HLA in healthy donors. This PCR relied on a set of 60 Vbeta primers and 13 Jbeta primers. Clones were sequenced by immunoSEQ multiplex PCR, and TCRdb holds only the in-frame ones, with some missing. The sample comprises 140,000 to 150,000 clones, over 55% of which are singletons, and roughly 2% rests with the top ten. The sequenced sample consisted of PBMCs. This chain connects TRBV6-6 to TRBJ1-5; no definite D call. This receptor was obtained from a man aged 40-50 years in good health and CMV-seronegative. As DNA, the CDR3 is TGTGCCAGCAGTTACGGAGGAGAAGGCAATCAGCCCCAGCATTTT. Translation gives CASSYGGEGNQPQHF.